This T cell receptor (beta chain) was retrieved from a study of Ad26.COV2.S vaccination and SARS-CoV-2 variants. Specified treatment: some 20 received Ad26.COV2.S at low or high dose, single or two shots; roughly five received placebo; per-sample allocation not given. Sample collection was performed on day 63 after the first vaccine or placebo injection. Data came from immunoSEQ multiplex PCR; TCRdb stores just in-frame clones and leaves some out. The sample gives hundreds of thousands of clones, 87% of which show up once; 2.5% to 3.5% is in the top ten. The TCR originated in a person between 18 and 65 years old who received the Ad26.COV2.S COVID-19 vaccine or a placebo. The sample was peripheral blood, taken in a trial of Ad26.COV2.S vaccine versus placebo.

The chain's CDR3 is CASRQTVYTDTQYF. CDR3 nucleotide sequence: TGTGCCAGCAGGCAAACAGTTTACACAGATACGCAGTATTTT. The chain joins TRBV6-5 to TRBJ2-3; D not resolved. This CDR3 contains 14 residues. V shed 6 bases and J shed 2 bases, with 12 bases lying between them. Germline V gives CDR1 MNHEY, CDR2 SVGAGI.